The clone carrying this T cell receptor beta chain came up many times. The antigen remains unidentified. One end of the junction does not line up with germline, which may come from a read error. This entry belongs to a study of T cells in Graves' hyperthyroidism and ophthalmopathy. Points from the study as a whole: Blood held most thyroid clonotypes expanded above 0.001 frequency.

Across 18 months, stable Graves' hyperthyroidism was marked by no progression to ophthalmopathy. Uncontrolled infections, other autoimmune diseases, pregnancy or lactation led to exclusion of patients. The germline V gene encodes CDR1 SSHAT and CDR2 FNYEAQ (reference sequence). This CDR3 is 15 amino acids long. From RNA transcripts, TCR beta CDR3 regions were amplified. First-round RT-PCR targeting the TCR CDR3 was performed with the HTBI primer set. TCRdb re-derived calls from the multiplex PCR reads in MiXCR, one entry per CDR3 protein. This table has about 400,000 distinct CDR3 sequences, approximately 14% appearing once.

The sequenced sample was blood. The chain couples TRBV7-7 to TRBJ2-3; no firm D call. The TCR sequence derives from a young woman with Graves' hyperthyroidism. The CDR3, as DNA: TGTGCTAGCAGCTTAGGTCGACCTGGCACAGATACGCAGTATTTT. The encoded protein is CASSLGRPGTDTQYF.